The next 23 T cell receptor beta chains were all read from a single sample in a study of blood T cell repertoires in COVID-19 (dated by TCRdb to the early 2020s). The protocol used for the library was the immunoSEQ multiplex PCR assay. As stored in TCRdb, this immuneACCESS dataset retains in-frame rearrangements with V and J assigned. A fraction of the clones does not appear; measured against another copy, unresolved V genes explain less than half of the discrepancy, and the remainder lacks a known reason. The sample contains 80,000 to 130,000 clones, around 90% of them found a single time. The top ten hold under 7.5% of the sample. The specimen sequenced was peripheral blood. Receptor source: a woman aged 55-75 years with acute or convalescent COVID-19.

V is TRBV19 and J is TRBJ1-4; TRBD1 might be the D (5 bases). Trimming removed 6 bases from V and 0 bases from J, with 17 bases in between. Germline V gene sequence: CDR1 LNHDA, CDR2 SQIVND (reference sequence). CDR3 length: 17 residues. The CDR3 sequence is CASSGGIGLATNEKLFF. In DNA form, the CDR3 reads TGTGCCAGTAGCGGGGGGATAGGACTTGCAACTAATGAAAAACTGTTTTTT.

The V gene is TRBV18, the J gene TRBJ1-1; TRBD1 aligns across 8 bases. Trimming at V came to 3 bases and at J to 1 base, leaving 7 bases not matched to a gene. The CDR3 sequence is 16 residues long. CDR1 KGHSH and CDR2 LQKENI come from the germline V gene. The CDR3 nucleotides read TGTGCCAGCTCACCCCTCGACAGGGGACGGAACACTGAAGCTTTCTTT. This codes for CASSPLDRGRNTEAFF.

V and J are TRBV18 and TRBJ1-1; D uncertain. Germline V gene lookup returns CDR1 KGHSH and CDR2 LQKENI. V shed 0 bases and J shed 4 bases, with 9 bases lying between them. This CDR3 comprises 14 residues. The CDR3 nucleotides read TGTGCCAGCTCACCACCTAAGACTTTCACTGAAGCTTTCTTT. Translation: CASSPPKTFTEAFF.

The chain couples TRBV10-3 to TRBJ1-6, with D unclear. CDR1 is ENHRY and CDR2 is SYGVKD in the germline V gene. V lost 2 bases, J lost 10 bases, and 15 bases lay in between. The CDR3 contains 15 residues. Written as DNA, the CDR3 is TGTGCCATCAGTGAGAAGGGAGGGTCCCCCTCACCCCTCCACTTT. Protein: CAISEKGGSPSPLHF.

The chain is built from TRBV23-1 and TRBJ2-1; TRBD2 aligns across 7 bases. TRBV23-1 has ORF status, its function being uncertain. The CDR3 totals 17 residues. J gave up 2 bases and V 4 bases, and 11 bases lay outside the gene matches. The CDR3 nucleotides are TGCGCCAGCAGTCCTTCCAATAGCGGGCACCCCTACAATGAGCAGTTCTTC. Its protein is CASSPSNSGHPYNEQFF.

The chain employs TRBV28 and TRBJ1-5, with D maybe TRBD1 (5 bases). V shed 7 bases and J shed 6 bases, with 16 bases lying between them. CDR3 size: 14 residues. Germline V gene lookup returns CDR1 MDHEN and CDR2 SYDVKM. Here the CDR3 reads CASIAGGGTQPQHF. CDR3 in DNA: TGTGCCAGCATTGCGGGAGGAGGGACTCAGCCCCAGCATTTT.

The chain employs TRBV3-1 (or the pseudogene TRBV3-2) and TRBJ2-7, with 11 bases that match TRBD1. The germline V gene encodes CDR1 LGHDT and CDR2 YNNKEL (reference sequence). This CDR3 contains 14 residues. Losses at the gene ends were 1 base for V and 6 bases for J; bases not matched to a gene: 2. The CDR3 sequence: CASSQGGTGGEQYV. CDR3 in DNA: TGTGCCAGCAGCCAAGGGGGGACAGGGGGCGAGCAGTACGTC.

This sequence joins TRBV3-1 (or the pseudogene TRBV3-2) and TRBJ2-1, with 11 bases identical to TRBD2. V was pared by 0 bases and J by 4 bases, with 8 bases of the junction left unmatched. CDR3 length equals 18 residues. Looked up from germline, CDR1 is LGHDT and CDR2 is YNNKEL (reference sequence). In DNA, the CDR3 is TGTGCCAGCAGCCAAGATTTTACTAGCGGGAGTAGGTACAATGAGCAGTTCTTC. Amino acid sequence: CASSQDFTSGSRYNEQFF.

The chain joins TRBV7-9 to TRBJ2-7, with 8 nucleotides matching TRBD1. J lost 2 bases, V lost 3 bases, and 6 bases had no gene match. This CDR3 spans 15 amino acids. Germline assignment: CDR1 SEHNR and CDR2 FQNEAQ (reference sequence). This CDR3 is CASSFNTGGPYEQYV. In nucleotides, the CDR3 is TGTGCCAGCAGCTTCAATACAGGGGGGCCCTACGAGCAGTACGTC.

The genes are TRBV7-9 and TRBJ2-1, with D possibly TRBD1 on 7 matching bases. Germline values: CDR1 SEHNR, CDR2 FQNEAQ (reference sequence). Trimming removed 5 bases from V and 4 bases from J, with 21 bases in between. The CDR3 sequence is 17 residues long. The CDR3 protein is CASSKTRGRGRYNEQFF. For the CDR3, the DNA is TGTGCCAGCAGCAAAACGAGGGGGCGAGGGAGGTACAATGAGCAGTTCTTC.

The gene calls are TRBV10-3 and TRBJ1-1; tentative D call: TRBD1 (5 bases). The CDR3 loop spans 15 amino acids. Germline V gene sequence: CDR1 ENHRY, CDR2 SYGVKD. The V gene lost 3 bases and the J gene lost 4 bases, with 15 bases spanning the gap. The CDR3 coding sequence is TGTGCCATCAGTGATAAAGGGGTCAATGGCACTGAAGCTTTCTTT. It codes for CAISDKGVNGTEAFF.

The chain joins TRBV29-1 to TRBJ1-1; a weak D match, TRBD1 (6 bases). V was cut by 7 bases and J by 1 base, with 10 bases left in between. The germline CDR1 and CDR2 sequences are SQVTM and ANQGSEA. The CDR3 sequence is 12 residues long. The DNA for the CDR3 is TGCAGCGCCCGAGGGGGGAACACTGAAGCTTTCTTT. This sequence encodes CSARGGNTEAFF. The full variable domain, completed using reference TRBV29-1 and TRBJ1-1, is SAVISQKPSRDICQRGTSLTIQCQVDSQVTMMFWYRQQPGQSLTLIATANQGSEATYESGFVIDKFPISRPNLTFSTLTVSNMSPEDSSIYLCSARGGNTEAFFGQGTRLTVV.

V is TRBV5-4 and J is TRBJ1-1, with TRBD1 identical over 9 bases. CDR1 SGHNT and CDR2 YYREEE come from the germline V gene (reference sequence). This CDR3 contains 15 residues. J was trimmed by 1 base and V by 0 bases; bases with no gene match: 1. CDR3 loop: CASSLGQGGNTEAFF. In DNA form, the CDR3 reads TGTGCCAGCAGCTTGGGACAGGGGGGGAACACTGAAGCTTTCTTT.

This clone showed up just once. V is TRBV7-2 and J is TRBJ1-1; tentative D call: TRBD1 (6 bases). CDR1 and CDR2 (germline): SGHTA, FQGNSA. V was cut by 1 base and J by 11 bases, with 17 bases left in between. CDR3 length equals 14 residues. DNA for the CDR3: TGTGCCAGCAGCTTAGATGGACAGAGTTGGGGGGCTTTCTTT. It encodes CASSLDGQSWGAFF.

This clone was recorded only once. This rearrangement joins TRBV6-6 to TRBJ2-3, with a tentative D call TRBD1 (5 bases). This CDR3 has 14 residues. Per germline, CDR1 MNHNY and CDR2 SVGAGI (reference sequence). The V end lost 5 bases, the J end lost 1 base, and 10 bases lay between the germline ends. The CDR3 loop reads CASSAVGGTDTQYF. The CDR3 nucleotides are TGTGCCAGCAGTGCTGTAGGGGGCACAGATACGCAGTATTTT.

CDR3 loop: CASSIGNSGGYGYTF. In DNA, the CDR3 is TGTGCCAGTAGTATAGGGAATAGCGGCGGCTATGGCTACACCTTC. The chain couples TRBV19 to TRBJ1-2; D is uncertain. CDR1 is LNHDA and CDR2 is SQIVND in the germline V gene (reference sequence). The CDR3 covers 15 residues. V was cut by 1 base and J by 4 bases, with 13 bases left in between.

The rearrangement joins TRBV2 to TRBJ1-2, with D perhaps TRBD1 (5 bases). V lost 9 bases and J lost 0, with 14 bases in between. Germline V gene sequence: CDR1 SNHLY, CDR2 FYNNEI. This CDR3 region has 14 residues. The CDR3 region is CASRNPGTNYGYTF. CDR3 sequence (DNA): TGTGCCAGTCGAAACCCAGGGACTAACTATGGCTACACCTTC.

The chain carries TRBV7-3 and TRBJ2-2; TRBD2 aligns across 10 bases. From germline, CDR1 is SGHTA and CDR2 FQGTGA. CDR3 length: 18 residues. V was clipped by 2 bases and J by 4 bases; unmatched bases: 10. The CDR3 spells CASSLGLAGAIGTGELFF. The CDR3 DNA reads TGTGCCAGCAGCTTAGGGCTAGCGGGAGCAATAGGCACCGGGGAGCTGTTTTTT.

This chain joins TRBV6-2 or TRBV6-3 and TRBJ2-1; 8 bases map to TRBD2. The germline CDR1 and CDR2 sequences are MNHEY and SVGEGT. V trimming: 0 bases; J trimming: 4 bases; junction bases outside the gene matches: 8. This CDR3 contains 17 residues. CDR3 nucleotides: TGTGCCAGCAGTTACTCTCCCCTAGCGGGTGTGTACAATGAGCAGTTCTTC. Translated: CASSYSPLAGVYNEQFF.

The chain uses TRBV19 and TRBJ2-1; D possibly corresponds to TRBD2 (5 bases). Germline CDR1 reads LNHDA; CDR2 reads SQIVND (reference sequence). This CDR3 comprises 15 residues. V gave up 3 bases and J gave up 6 bases, with 15 bases separating them. The CDR3 bases are TGTGCCAGTAGTATCCTAGCTCCCTCGGGCAATGAGCAGTTCTTC. Protein sequence: CASSILAPSGNEQFF. The full variable domain, with the rest looked up from reference TRBV19 and TRBJ2-1, is DGGITQSPKYLFRKEGQNVTLSCEQNLNHDAMYWYRQDPGQGLRLIYYSQIVNDFQKGDIAEGYSVSREKKESFPLTVTSAQKNPTAFYLCASSILAPSGNEQFFGPGTRLTVL.

This clone showed up just once. The gene calls are TRBV9 and TRBJ2-3; TRBD2 matches at 9 bases. V dropped 5 bases and J dropped 1; count of bases not matched to a gene: 8. The CDR3 spans 16 residues. CDR1 and CDR2 from the germline V gene are SGDLS and YYNGEE. The CDR3 reads CASSGGGARGTDTQYF. CDR3 nucleotide sequence: TGTGCCAGCAGTGGCGGGGGGGCGCGGGGCACAGATACGCAGTATTTT.

V gene TRBV3-1 (or the pseudogene TRBV3-2) combines with J gene TRBJ2-2, with 9 bases lining up with TRBD1. The CDR3 is 14 residues long. Unmatched junction bases numbered 3, after V lost 4 bases and J lost 6 bases. Germline CDR1 and CDR2: LGHDT and YNNKEL (reference sequence). The CDR3 region is CASSLGQGAGELFF. In DNA, the CDR3 is TGTGCCAGCAGCCTGGGACAGGGCGCCGGGGAGCTGTTTTTT.

The V gene is TRBV28, the J gene TRBJ1-5; D unclear. V was trimmed by 5 bases and J by 9 bases, leaving 14 bases between them. The CDR3 runs to 13 residues. Germline CDR1 MDHEN, CDR2 SYDVKM. DNA for the CDR3: TGTGCCAGCAGTAGCGGGCCCCTGAGGCCCCAGCATTTT. Amino acid sequence: CASSSGPLRPQHF.